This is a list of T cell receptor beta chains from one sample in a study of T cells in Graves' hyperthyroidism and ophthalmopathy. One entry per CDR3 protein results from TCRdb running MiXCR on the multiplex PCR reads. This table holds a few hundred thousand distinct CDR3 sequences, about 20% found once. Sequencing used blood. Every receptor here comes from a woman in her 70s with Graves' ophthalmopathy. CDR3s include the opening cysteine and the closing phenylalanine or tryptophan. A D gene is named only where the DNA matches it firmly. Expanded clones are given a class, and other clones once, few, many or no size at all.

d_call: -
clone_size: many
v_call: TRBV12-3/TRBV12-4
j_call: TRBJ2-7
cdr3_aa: CASSFSRGYEQYF
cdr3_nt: TGTGCCAGCAGTTTTTCACGAGGCTACGAGCAGTACTTC

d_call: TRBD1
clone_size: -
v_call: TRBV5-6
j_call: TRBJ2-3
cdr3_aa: CASSRRDRIVADTQYF
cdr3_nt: TGTGCCAGCAGCCGGCGGGACAGGATAGTGGCAGATACGCAGTATTTT

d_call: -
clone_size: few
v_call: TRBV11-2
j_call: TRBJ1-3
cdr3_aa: CASSLDLRPRSGNTIYF
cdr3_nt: TGTGCCAGCAGCTTAGATCTGAGACCGCGCTCTGGAAACACCATATATTTT

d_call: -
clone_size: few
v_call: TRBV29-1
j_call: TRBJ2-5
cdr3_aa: CSVAGSFQETQYF
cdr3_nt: TGCAGCGTCGCCGGCAGCTTCCAAGAGACCCAGTACTTC

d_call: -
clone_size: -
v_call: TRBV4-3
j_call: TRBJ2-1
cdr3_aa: CASSPVHQGYNEQFF
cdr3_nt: TGCGCCAGCAGCCCTGTACACCAGGGTTACAATGAGCAGTTCTTC

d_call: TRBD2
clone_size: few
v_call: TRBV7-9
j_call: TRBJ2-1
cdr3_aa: CASSSPPGGHYNEQFF
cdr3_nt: TGTGCCAGCAGCTCCCCGCCGGGGGGGCACTACAATGAGCAGTTCTTC

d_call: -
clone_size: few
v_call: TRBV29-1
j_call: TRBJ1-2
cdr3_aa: CSAWRGSYGYTF
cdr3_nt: TGCAGCGCTTGGCGTGGTTCGTATGGCTACACCTTC

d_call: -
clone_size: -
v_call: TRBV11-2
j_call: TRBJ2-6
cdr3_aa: CASSLIPGAGANVLTF
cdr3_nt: TGTGCCAGCAGCTTAATCCCAGGGGCTGGGGCCAACGTCCTGACTTTC

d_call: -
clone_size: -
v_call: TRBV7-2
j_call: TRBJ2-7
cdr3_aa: CASSFWSSYEQYF
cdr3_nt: TGTGCCAGCAGCTTCTGGTCCTCCTACGAGCAGTACTTC

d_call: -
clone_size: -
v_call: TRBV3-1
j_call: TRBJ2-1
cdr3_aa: CASSQAGSEQFF
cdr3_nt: TGTGCCAGCAGCCAAGCTGGGTCAGAGCAGTTCTTC

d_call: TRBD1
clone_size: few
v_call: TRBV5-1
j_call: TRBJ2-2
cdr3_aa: CASSRLGTGRNGELFF
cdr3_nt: TGCGCCAGCAGCCGTCTCGGGACAGGGAGAAACGGGGAGCTGTTTTTT

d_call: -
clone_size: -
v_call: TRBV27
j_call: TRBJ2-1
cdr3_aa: CASSLHSLAGNEQFF
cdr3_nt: TGTGCCAGCAGTTTACATTCGCTAGCCGGCAATGAGCAGTTCTTC

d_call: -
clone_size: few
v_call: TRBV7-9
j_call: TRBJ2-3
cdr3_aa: CASSHLLVGEQYF
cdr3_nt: TGTGCCAGCAGCCACCTGCTGGTAGGCGAGCAGTATTTT

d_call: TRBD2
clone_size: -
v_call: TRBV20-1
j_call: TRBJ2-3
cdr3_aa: CSGKTSGGLGTQYF
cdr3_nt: TGCAGTGGCAAGACTAGCGGGGGTCTTGGTACGCAGTATTTT

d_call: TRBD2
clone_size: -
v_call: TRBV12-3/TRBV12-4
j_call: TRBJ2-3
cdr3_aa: CASKKNTGRTSGRGTDTQYF
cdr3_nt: TGTGCCAGCAAAAAAAATACCGGCAGGACTAGCGGGCGAGGCACAGATACGCAGTATTTT

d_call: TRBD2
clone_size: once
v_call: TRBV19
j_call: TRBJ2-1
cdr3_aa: CASSILGLAGVGNEQFF
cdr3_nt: TGTGCCAGTAGTATCTTGGGACTAGCGGGAGTTGGCAATGAGCAGTTCTTC